Below are 10 T cell receptor beta chains sequenced from a single sample in a study of blood T cell repertoires in COVID-19. Sequenced by immunoSEQ multiplex PCR; TCRdb stores in-frame clones only, minus some. The sample yields about 380,000 clones, around 87% seen once. Sequenced sample: PBMCs or T cells enriched from blood (not recorded which). The receptors derive from a man aged 25-45 years who had recovered from COVID-19.

CDR3 residues: CASTGGRNTEAFF. The CDR3 bases are TGTGCCAGCACTGGGGGGAGGAACACTGAAGCTTTCTTT. J is TRBJ1-1 and V is TRBV7-9; tentatively, D is TRBD1 (5 bases). V lost 7 bases and J 1 base, leaving 10 bases between the germline ends. This CDR3 is built from 13 residues. Germline V gene data show CDR1 as SEHNR and CDR2 as FQNEAQ (reference sequence).

This chain uses TRBV27 with TRBJ2-7; a possible D gene is TRBD2 (7 bases). The CDR3 covers 14 residues. V lost 5 bases to trimming and J lost 3 bases, with 14 bases between them. Germline assignment: CDR1 MNHEY and CDR2 SMNVEV (reference sequence). In nucleotides, the CDR3 is TGTGCCAGCAGTGTGTTGGGGGGGCTCTACGAGCAGTACTTC. Residues: CASSVLGGLYEQYF.

The V call is TRBV29-1, the J call TRBJ2-7; TRBD1 is a possible D gene (5 bases). The CDR3 spans 13 residues. The germline V gene has CDR1 SQVTM and CDR2 ANQGSEA. The V end was cut by 4 bases, the J end by 0 bases, with 10 bases between. The CDR3 DNA is TGCAGCGTTGGTACAGGCCCCTCCTACGAGCAGTACTTC. Its protein is CSVGTGPSYEQYF.

This sequence joins TRBV10-3 and TRBJ1-4; 10 nucleotides align to TRBD1. V dropped 10 bases and J dropped 4; count of bases not matched to a gene: 9. Germline V gene data show CDR1 as ENHRY and CDR2 as SYGVKD. This CDR3 contains 15 residues. Written as DNA, the CDR3 is TGTGCCAGTGCCGGGACAGGGGCCAGTAATGAAAAACTGTTTTTT. The encoded protein is CASAGTGASNEKLFF.

The chain is built from TRBV9 and TRBJ2-5; 8 positions match TRBD1. The V segment lost 3 bases and the J segment 5 bases; nucleotides outside the gene matches: 12. Germline V gives CDR1 SGDLS, CDR2 YYNGEE. CDR3 size: 16 residues. The CDR3 is CASSGGQGFYLETQYF. The CDR3 region has the DNA TGTGCCAGCAGCGGAGGACAGGGCTTTTATCTGGAGACCCAGTACTTC. Combining the CDR3 with reference TRBV9 and TRBJ2-5 gives the whole variable domain DSGVTQTPKHLITATGQRVTLRCSPRSGDLSVYWYQQSLDQGLQFLIQYYNGEERAKGNILERFSAQQFPDLHSELNLSSLELGDSALYFCASSGGQGFYLETQYFGPGTRLLVL.

CDR3 protein: CASSLLTAQETQYF. CDR3 bases: TGTGCCAGCAGTTTGCTGACAGCGCAAGAGACCCAGTACTTC. The chain employs TRBV27 and TRBJ2-5; possible D gene TRBD1, 5 bases. V was shortened by 3 bases and J by 2 bases, with 10 bases between the two germline ends. The CDR3 extends over 14 amino acids. Germline CDR1 reads MNHEY; CDR2 reads SMNVEV (reference sequence).

The V gene is TRBV9, the J gene TRBJ1-1; possible D gene TRBD1, 6 bases. Between the trimmed V and J ends, which lost 0 bases and 8 bases, there was a span of 14 bases. The CDR3 totals 14 residues. Germline CDR1 SGDLS, CDR2 YYNGEE. This CDR3 reads CASSVGPGTLEAFF. The CDR3 bases are TGTGCCAGCAGCGTAGGTCCCGGGACATTAGAAGCTTTCTTT.

The genes are TRBV5-6 and TRBJ2-7, with TRBD1 as a possible D gene (6 bases). The length of the CDR3 is 13 residues. Trimming took off 4 bases at V and 3 bases at J, with 11 bases between the two ends. Germline CDR1 SGHDT, CDR2 YYEEEE. Written as DNA, the CDR3 is TGTGCCAGCAGCCTTGGACAGAACTACGAGCAGTACTTC. Protein: CASSLGQNYEQYF.

The chain couples TRBV5-1 to TRBJ2-7, with a possible D match to TRBD1 (6 bases). From germline, CDR1 is SGHRS and CDR2 YFSETQ. Trimming cost V 2 bases and J 2 bases, with 14 bases left between them. The CDR3 covers 15 residues. Here the CDR3 reads CASSFGQSNTYEQYF. The CDR3 DNA follows: TGCGCCAGCAGCTTCGGACAGTCGAATACCTACGAGCAGTACTTC.

V is TRBV6-2 or TRBV6-3 and J is TRBJ2-7, with 7 bases aligning to TRBD1. V was clipped by 5 bases and J by 4 bases; unmatched bases: 2. The V gene's germline CDR1 is MNHEY and CDR2 SVGEGT. This CDR3 spans 12 amino acids. For the CDR3, the DNA is TGTGCCAGCAGTCCGACAGGGTACGAGCAGTACTTC. As protein: CASSPTGYEQYF.